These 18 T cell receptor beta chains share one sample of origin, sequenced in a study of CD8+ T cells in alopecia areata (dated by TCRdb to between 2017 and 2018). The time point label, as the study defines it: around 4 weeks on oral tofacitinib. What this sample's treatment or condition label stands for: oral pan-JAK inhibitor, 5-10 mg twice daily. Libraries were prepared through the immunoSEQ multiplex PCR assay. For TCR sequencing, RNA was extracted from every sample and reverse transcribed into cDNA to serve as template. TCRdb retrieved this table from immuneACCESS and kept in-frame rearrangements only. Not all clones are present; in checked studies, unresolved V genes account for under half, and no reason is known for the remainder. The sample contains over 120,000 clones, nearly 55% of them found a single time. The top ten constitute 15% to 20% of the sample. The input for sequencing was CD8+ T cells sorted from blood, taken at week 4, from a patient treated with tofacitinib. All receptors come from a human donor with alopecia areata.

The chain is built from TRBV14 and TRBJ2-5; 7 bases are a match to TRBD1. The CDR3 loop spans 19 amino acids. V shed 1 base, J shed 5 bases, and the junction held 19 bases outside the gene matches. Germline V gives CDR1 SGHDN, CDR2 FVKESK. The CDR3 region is CASSQGFSKGGSLGETQYF. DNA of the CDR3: TGTGCCAGCAGCCAAGGCTTCTCCAAAGGGGGCTCCCTAGGGGAGACCCAGTACTTC.

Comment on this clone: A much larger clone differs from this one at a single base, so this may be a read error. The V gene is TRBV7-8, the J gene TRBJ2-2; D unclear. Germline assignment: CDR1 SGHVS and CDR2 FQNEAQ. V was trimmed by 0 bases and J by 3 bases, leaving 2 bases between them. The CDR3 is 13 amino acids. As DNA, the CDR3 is TGTGCCAGCAGCTTAGCGCACACCGGGGAGCTGTTTTTT. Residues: CASSLAHTGELFF.

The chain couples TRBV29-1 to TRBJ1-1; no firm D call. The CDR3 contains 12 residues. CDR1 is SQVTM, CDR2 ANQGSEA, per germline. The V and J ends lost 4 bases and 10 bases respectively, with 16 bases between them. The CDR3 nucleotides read TGCAGCGTTGTATCGGACCTCTCGGGAGCTTTCTTT. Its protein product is CSVVSDLSGAFF. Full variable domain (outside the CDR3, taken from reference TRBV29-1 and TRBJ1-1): SAVISQKPSRDICQRGTSLTIQCQVDSQVTMMFWYRQQPGQSLTLIATANQGSEATYESGFVIDKFPISRPNLTFSTLTVSNMSPEDSSIYLCSVVSDLSGAFFGQGTRLTVV.

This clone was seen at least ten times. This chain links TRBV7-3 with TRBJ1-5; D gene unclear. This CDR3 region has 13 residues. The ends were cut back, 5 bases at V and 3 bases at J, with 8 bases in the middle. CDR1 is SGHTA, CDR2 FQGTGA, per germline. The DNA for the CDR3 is TGTGCCAGCAGCCAAGACATCAATCAGCCCCAGCATTTT. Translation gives CASSQDINQPQHF.

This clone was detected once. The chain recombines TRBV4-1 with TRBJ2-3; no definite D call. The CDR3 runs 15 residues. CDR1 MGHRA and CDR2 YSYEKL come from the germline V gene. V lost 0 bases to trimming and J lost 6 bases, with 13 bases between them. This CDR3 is CASSQDEISTDTQYF. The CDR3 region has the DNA TGCGCCAGCAGCCAAGATGAAATCTCTACGGATACGCAGTATTTT.

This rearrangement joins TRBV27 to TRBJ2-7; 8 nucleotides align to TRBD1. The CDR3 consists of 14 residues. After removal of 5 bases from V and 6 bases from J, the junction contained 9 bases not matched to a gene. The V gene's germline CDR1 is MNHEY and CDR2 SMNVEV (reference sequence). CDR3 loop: CASSPGQAPGEQYF. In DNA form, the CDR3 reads TGTGCCAGCAGTCCGGGACAGGCTCCAGGCGAGCAGTACTTC.

The CDR3 protein is CASGLGPLEQHF. CDR3 sequence (DNA): TGTGCTAGTGGTTTGGGTCCCCTGGAACAGCATTTT. The chain joins TRBV12-5 to TRBJ1-5; D remains ambiguous. Germline-derived CDR1 and CDR2 are LGHNT and FRNRAP. V was pared by 1 base and J by 13 bases, with 11 bases between. There are 12 residues in the CDR3.

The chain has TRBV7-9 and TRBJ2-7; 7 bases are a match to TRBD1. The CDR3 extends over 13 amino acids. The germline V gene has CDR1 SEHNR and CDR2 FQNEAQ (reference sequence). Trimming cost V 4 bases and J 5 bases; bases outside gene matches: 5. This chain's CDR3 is CASSSTGIHEQYF. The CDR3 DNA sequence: TGTGCCAGCAGCTCGACAGGGATCCACGAGCAGTACTTC.

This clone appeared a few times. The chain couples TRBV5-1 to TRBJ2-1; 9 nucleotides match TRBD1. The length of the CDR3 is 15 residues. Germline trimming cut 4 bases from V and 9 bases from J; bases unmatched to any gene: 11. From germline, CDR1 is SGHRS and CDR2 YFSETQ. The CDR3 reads CASSARGTGSGEQFF. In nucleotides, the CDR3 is TGCGCCAGCAGCGCGAGGGGGACAGGGAGTGGTGAGCAGTTCTTC. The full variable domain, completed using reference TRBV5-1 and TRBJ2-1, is KAGVTQTPRYLIKTRGQQVTLSCSPISGHRSVSWYQQTPGQGLQFLFEYFSETQRNKGNFPGRFSGRQFSNSRSEMNVSTLELGDSALYLCASSARGTGSGEQFFGPGTRLTVL.

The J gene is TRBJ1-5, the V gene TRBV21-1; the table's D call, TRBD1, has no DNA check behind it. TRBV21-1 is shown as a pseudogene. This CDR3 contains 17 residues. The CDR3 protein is CASSITWTGWGNQPQHF. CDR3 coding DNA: TGTGCCAGCAGCATTACCTGGACAGGTTGGGGCAATCAGCCCCAGCATTTT.

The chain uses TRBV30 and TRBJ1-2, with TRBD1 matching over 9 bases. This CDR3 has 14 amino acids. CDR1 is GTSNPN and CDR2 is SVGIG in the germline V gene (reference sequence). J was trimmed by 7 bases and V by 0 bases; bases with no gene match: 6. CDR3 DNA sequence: TGTGCCTGGAGTGTAGTCCGACAGGGGGGTGGCTACACCTTC. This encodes CAWSVVRQGGGYTF.

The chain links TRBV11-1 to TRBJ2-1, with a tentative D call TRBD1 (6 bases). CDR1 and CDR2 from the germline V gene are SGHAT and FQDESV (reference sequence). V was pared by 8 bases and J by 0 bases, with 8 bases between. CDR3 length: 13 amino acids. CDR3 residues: CASEQGSYNEQFF. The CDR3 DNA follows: TGTGCCAGCGAACAGGGCTCCTACAATGAGCAGTTCTTC.

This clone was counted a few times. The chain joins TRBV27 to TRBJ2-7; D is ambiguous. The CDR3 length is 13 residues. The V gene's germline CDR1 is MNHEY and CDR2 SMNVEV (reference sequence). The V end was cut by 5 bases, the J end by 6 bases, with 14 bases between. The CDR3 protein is CASSLIENGEQYF. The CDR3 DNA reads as TGTGCCAGCAGTCTGATAGAGAACGGCGAGCAGTACTTC.

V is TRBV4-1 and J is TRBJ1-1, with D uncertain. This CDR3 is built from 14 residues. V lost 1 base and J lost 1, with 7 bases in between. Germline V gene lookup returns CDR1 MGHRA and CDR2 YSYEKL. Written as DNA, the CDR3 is TGCGCCAGCAGCCAAGTGGGAGAGAACACTGAAGCTTTCTTT. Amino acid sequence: CASSQVGENTEAFF.

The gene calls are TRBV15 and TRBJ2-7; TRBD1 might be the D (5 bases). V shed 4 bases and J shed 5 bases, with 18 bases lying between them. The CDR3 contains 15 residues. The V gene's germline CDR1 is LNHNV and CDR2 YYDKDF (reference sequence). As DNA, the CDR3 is TGTGCCACCAGCAACCCCTGGCAGGGAATCAACGAGCAGTACTTC. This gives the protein CATSNPWQGINEQYF.

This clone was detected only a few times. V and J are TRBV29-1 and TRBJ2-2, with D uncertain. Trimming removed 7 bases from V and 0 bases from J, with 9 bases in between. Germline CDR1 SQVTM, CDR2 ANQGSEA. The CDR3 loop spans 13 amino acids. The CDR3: CSAPLPNTGELFF. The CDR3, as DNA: TGCAGCGCGCCTCTTCCGAACACCGGGGAGCTGTTTTTT.

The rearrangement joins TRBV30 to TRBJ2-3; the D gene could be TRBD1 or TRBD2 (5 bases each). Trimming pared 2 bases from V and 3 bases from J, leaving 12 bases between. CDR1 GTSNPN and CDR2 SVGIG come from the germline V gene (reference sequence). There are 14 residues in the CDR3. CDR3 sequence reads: CAWSKRGRTDTQYF. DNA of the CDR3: TGTGCCTGGAGTAAGAGGGGCCGTACAGATACGCAGTATTTT.

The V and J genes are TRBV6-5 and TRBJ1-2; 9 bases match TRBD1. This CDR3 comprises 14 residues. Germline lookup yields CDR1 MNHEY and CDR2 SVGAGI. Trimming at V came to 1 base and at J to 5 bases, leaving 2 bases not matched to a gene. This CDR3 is CASSYLGQGYGYTF. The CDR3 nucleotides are TGTGCCAGCAGTTACTTAGGACAGGGGTATGGCTACACCTTC.